The 16 T cell receptor beta chains below come from one sample, sequenced in a study of blood T cell repertoires in COVID-19. Sequenced by immunoSEQ multiplex PCR; TCRdb stores in-frame clones only, minus some. Of tens of thousands of clones detected, about 83% appear once; the ten largest clones hold more than 14%. Sequencing was performed on peripheral blood. Source of these receptors: a woman aged 70 to 79 with acute or convalescent COVID-19.

The CDR3 sequence is CASSIQTSGGEDTQYF. CDR3 DNA sequence: TGTGCCAGCAGCATACAGACTAGCGGGGGGGAGGATACGCAGTATTTT. This chain connects TRBV7-2 to TRBJ2-3; 14 bases map to TRBD2. The V and J ends lost 5 bases and 6 bases, in that order; junction bases with no gene match: 7. CDR1 and CDR2 from the germline V gene are SGHTA and FQGNSA. There are 16 residues in the CDR3.

The chain has TRBV24-1 and TRBJ2-7; 15 bases are shared with TRBD2. The CDR3 is made up of 18 amino acids. The V and J ends lost 3 bases and 5 bases, in that order; junction bases with no gene match: 10. In germline, CDR1 is KGHDR, CDR2 SFDVKD. The CDR3 is CATSDPGLAGGPFHEQYV. The CDR3 DNA follows: TGTGCCACCAGTGATCCCGGACTAGCGGGAGGGCCTTTCCACGAGCAGTACGTC.

This rearrangement joins TRBV3-1 (or the pseudogene TRBV3-2) to TRBJ2-1; TRBD2 might be the D (6 bases). V gave up 1 base and J gave up 5 bases, with 15 bases separating them. This CDR3 contains 16 residues. The germline gives CDR1 LGHDT, CDR2 YNNKEL (reference sequence). The CDR3 DNA is TGTGCCAGCAGCCAAGCGGGGATAGCGGCGAACAATGAGCAGTTCTTC. Its translation is CASSQAGIAANNEQFF.

The J gene is TRBJ1-3, the V gene TRBV2, with TRBD1 matching 10 bases. The CDR3 has 17 amino acids. The germline gives CDR1 SNHLY, CDR2 FYNNEI. With 3 bases clipped from V and 0 bases from J, the junction kept 5 bases outside the gene matches. CDR3 in DNA: TGTGCCAGCAGTGAGTGGGACAGGGGAATCTCTGGAAACACCATATATTTT. This encodes CASSEWDRGISGNTIYF. Full variable domain (missing parts from reference TRBV2 and TRBJ1-3): EPEVTQTPSHQVTQMGQEVILRCVPISNHLYFYWYRQILGQKVEFLVSFYNNEISEKSEIFDDQFSVERPDGSNFTLKIRSTKLEDSAMYFCASSEWDRGISGNTIYFGEGSWLTVV.

This clone was observed a single time. The rearrangement uses TRBV7-9 and TRBJ2-6, with D perhaps TRBD1 (6 bases). Trimming left V 3 bases short and J 4 bases short, with 13 bases between. Germline assignment: CDR1 SEHNR and CDR2 FQNEAQ (reference sequence). The CDR3 has 16 residues. The chain's CDR3 is CASSLDPGTGANVLTF. The CDR3, as DNA: TGTGCCAGCAGCTTGGACCCCGGGACAGGGGCCAACGTCCTGACTTTC.

The genes are TRBV5-5 and TRBJ1-4; D ambiguous. Germline V CDR1 and CDR2: SGHKS, YYEKEE (reference sequence). The CDR3 totals 15 residues. V shed 2 bases and J shed 5 bases, with 13 bases lying between them. The CDR3 coding sequence is TGTGCCAGCAGCTTAATTTTAAGCCGCAATGAAAAACTGTTTTTT. It is translated as CASSLILSRNEKLFF. Combining the CDR3 with reference TRBV5-5 and TRBJ1-4 gives the whole variable domain DAGVTQSPTHLIKTRGQQVTLRCSPISGHKSVSWYQQVLGQGPQFIFQYYEKEERGRGNFPDRFSARQFPNYSSELNVNALLLGDSALYLCASSLILSRNEKLFFGSGTQLSVL.

The CDR3 sequence is CASSQSGTGVFEQYV. CDR3 in DNA: TGTGCCAGCAGCCAATCCGGGACAGGGGTCTTCGAGCAGTACGTC. The genes are TRBV3-1 (or the pseudogene TRBV3-2) and TRBJ2-7; 10 bases align to TRBD1. Germline V lookup: CDR1 LGHDT, CDR2 YNNKEL (reference sequence). V shed 2 bases and J 6 bases; nucleotides not matched to a gene: 7. The CDR3 length is 15 residues.

The chain links TRBV19 to TRBJ1-2; D possibly corresponds to TRBD1 (6 bases). Germline V CDR1 and CDR2: LNHDA, SQIVND (reference sequence). Trimming stripped 1 base from V and 4 bases from J, with 16 bases between. The CDR3 sequence is 16 residues long. Here the CDR3 reads CASSIADGQPVYGYTF. CDR3 coding DNA: TGTGCCAGTAGTATAGCCGACGGACAGCCTGTCTATGGCTACACCTTC.

The chain joins TRBV5-5 to TRBJ2-7, with 7 bases aligning to TRBD1. V trimming: 4 bases; J trimming: 4 bases; junction bases outside the gene matches: 5. This CDR3 contains 13 residues. Germline values: CDR1 SGHKS, CDR2 YYEKEE (reference sequence). CDR3 loop: CASSQGGRYEQYV. The CDR3, as DNA: TGTGCCAGCAGCCAAGGGGGCCGGTACGAGCAGTACGTC.

The genes are TRBV30 and TRBJ2-1; 10 bases match TRBD2. This CDR3 contains 14 residues. The V gene's germline CDR1 is GTSNPN and CDR2 SVGIG (reference sequence). V lost 2 bases to trimming and J lost 5 bases; unmatched junction nucleotides: 3. The CDR3 sequence: CAWSSLAGDNEQFF. CDR3 DNA: TGTGCCTGGAGTTCCCTAGCGGGGGACAATGAGCAGTTCTTC.

V is TRBV27 and J is TRBJ1-5, with a tentative D call TRBD1 (6 bases). The CDR3 has 13 amino acids. V lost 5 bases to trimming and J lost 7 bases, with 12 bases between them. Germline V gene data show CDR1 as MNHEY and CDR2 as SMNVEV (reference sequence). CDR3 amino acids: CASSITGLQPQHF. The DNA of the CDR3 is TGTGCCAGCAGTATAACAGGGCTCCAGCCCCAGCATTTT.

The gene calls are TRBV5-1 and TRBJ1-2, with D maybe TRBD1 (5 bases). Germline assignment: CDR1 SGHRS and CDR2 YFSETQ. The V end was cut by 4 bases, the J end by 7 bases, with 20 bases between. The CDR3 is 15 amino acids. This chain's CDR3 is CASSPGRREASGYTF. The CDR3 DNA follows: TGCGCCAGCAGCCCCGGGCGCAGGGAGGCTTCTGGCTACACCTTC.

This clone showed up just a few times. This chain joins TRBV5-4 and TRBJ1-1; 8 bases are a match to TRBD1. The CDR3 loop spans 14 amino acids. The trim removed 4 bases at V and 7 bases at J, leaving 9 bases unmatched. CDR1 is SGHNT, CDR2 YYREEE, per germline (reference sequence). The CDR3: CASSLSGGMGEAFF. In DNA, the CDR3 is TGTGCCAGCAGCCTCTCAGGGGGCATGGGTGAAGCTTTCTTT.

This chain joins TRBV19 and TRBJ1-5, with 9 bases identical to TRBD1. CDR1 is LNHDA, CDR2 SQIVND, per germline (reference sequence). Trimming cost V 1 base and J 6 bases; bases outside gene matches: 7. The CDR3 runs 16 residues. Here the CDR3 reads CASSIVTGGDFQPQHF. The DNA of the CDR3 is TGTGCCAGTAGTATAGTCACAGGGGGCGATTTTCAGCCCCAGCATTTT.

The gene calls are TRBV12-3 or TRBV12-4 and TRBJ2-5; D might be TRBD1 (6 bases). The CDR3 covers 12 residues. V was pared by 5 bases and J by 7 bases, with 11 bases between. CDR3 coding DNA: TGTGCCAGCAGTCTACTACAGGGGACCCAGTACTTC. Its translation: CASSLLQGTQYF.

The genes are TRBV5-4 and TRBJ2-1, with 8 bases lining up with TRBD1. CDR1 and CDR2 (germline): SGHNT, YYREEE (reference sequence). The length of the CDR3 is 15 residues. V was clipped by 3 bases and J by 0 bases; unmatched bases: 2. As DNA, the CDR3 is TGTGCCAGCAGCTCCGACAGGGGCTCCTACAATGAGCAGTTCTTC. This codes for CASSSDRGSYNEQFF.